This T cell receptor beta chain was recovered during a study of blood T cells in healthy people across ages. It was with a sample-barcoded 5' primer and a J-beta primer mix that a second PCR of about 7 to 12 cycles was run. MiXCR was run by TCRdb on the 5' RACE reads, yielding one entry per CDR3 protein. Among approximately 580,000 distinct CDR3 sequences listed, nearly 25% were seen once. The amount of total RNA extracted per sample was at least 5 micrograms. Trimming removed 0 bases at V and 6 bases at J, with 15 bases between. This CDR3 comprises 16 residues. Germline V gene data show CDR1 as SGHRS and CDR2 as YFSETQ. This clonotype was seen a handful of times. This sample also appeared in a second study, on T cells of mothers and their children. As that report states: Sequencing returned over 8 million TCR beta CDR3 reads per mother and roughly 3 million per child.

The sequencing input was blood. The gene calls are TRBV5-1 and TRBJ1-4; D remains ambiguous. The receptor was isolated from a boy aged 5-17 years in good health. The CDR3 DNA sequence: TGCGCCAGCAGCTTGGGCCAAAGAATGGGTGATGAAAAACTGTTTTTT. This codes for CASSLGQRMGDEKLFF.